This TCR beta chain appears in the sequencing data of a study of cytomegalovirus exposure and HLA in healthy donors. The CDR3 totals 16 residues. Germline CDR1 and CDR2: SGHRS and YFSETQ. The trim removed 0 bases at V and 7 bases at J, leaving 7 bases unmatched. In this sample, this clone turned up a few times. Its specificity is unknown. General observations from the study: An Asian-associated ancestry cluster reportedly showed fewer N-insertions than the approximately 620-donor mean in a later analysis. Associated with HLA alleles at 0.05 false discovery rate in a later analysis were about 17,000 TCR beta sequences. Indistinguishable V segments, including TRBV6-2 and TRBV6-3, were excluded. Three of the chains that were CMV-associated were confirmed in vitro to be specific for CMV antigens.

The PCR used 60 Vbeta and 13 Jbeta primers. Some clones are missing from TCRdb's copy, which holds only in-frame ones; the method was immunoSEQ multiplex PCR. Found here are 100,000 or so clones, 70% to 90% of them singletons; the top ten hold 2% to 3%. The sample consisted of PBMCs. The clonotype originates from a man aged 40-49 years in good health and CMV-seronegative. The V call is TRBV5-1, the J call TRBJ1-6, with TRBD1 identical over 7 bases. Here the CDR3 reads CASSLGPTGSNSPLHF. CDR3 bases: TGCGCCAGCAGCTTGGGACCGACAGGGTCCAATTCACCCCTCCACTTT.